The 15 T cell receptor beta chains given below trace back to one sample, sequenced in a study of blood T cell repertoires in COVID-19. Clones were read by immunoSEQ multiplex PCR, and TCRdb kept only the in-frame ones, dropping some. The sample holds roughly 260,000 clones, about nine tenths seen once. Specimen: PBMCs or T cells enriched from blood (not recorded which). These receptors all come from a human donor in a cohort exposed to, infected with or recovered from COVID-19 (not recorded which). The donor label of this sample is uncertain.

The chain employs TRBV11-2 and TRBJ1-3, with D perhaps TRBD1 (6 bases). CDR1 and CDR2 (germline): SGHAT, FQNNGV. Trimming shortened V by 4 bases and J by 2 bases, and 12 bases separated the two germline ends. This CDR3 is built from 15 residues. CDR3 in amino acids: CASSSVQGTGNTIYF. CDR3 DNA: TGTGCCAGCAGCTCCGTACAGGGAACTGGAAACACCATATATTTT.

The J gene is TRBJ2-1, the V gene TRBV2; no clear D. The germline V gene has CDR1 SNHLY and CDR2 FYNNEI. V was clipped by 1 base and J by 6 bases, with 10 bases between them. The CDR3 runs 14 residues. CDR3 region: CASSEDQIRNEQFF. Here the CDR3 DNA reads TGTGCCAGCAGTGAAGATCAGATACGCAATGAGCAGTTCTTC.

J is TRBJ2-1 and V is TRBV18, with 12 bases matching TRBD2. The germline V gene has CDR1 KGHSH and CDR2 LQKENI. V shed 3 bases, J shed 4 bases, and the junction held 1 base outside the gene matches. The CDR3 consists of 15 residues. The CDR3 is CASSPTSGGYNEQFF. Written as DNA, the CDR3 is TGTGCCAGCTCACCGACTAGCGGGGGATACAATGAGCAGTTCTTC. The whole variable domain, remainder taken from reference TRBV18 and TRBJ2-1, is NAGVMQNPRHLVRRRGQEARLRCSPMKGHSHVYWYRQLPEEGLKFMVYLQKENIIDESGMPKERFSAEFPKEGPSILRIQQVVRGDSAAYFCASSPTSGGYNEQFFGPGTRLTVL.

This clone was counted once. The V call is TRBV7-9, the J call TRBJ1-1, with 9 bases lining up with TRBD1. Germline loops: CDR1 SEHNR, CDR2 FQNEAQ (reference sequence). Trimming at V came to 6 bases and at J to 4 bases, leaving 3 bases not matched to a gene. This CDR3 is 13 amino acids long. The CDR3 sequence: CASRDRGGTEAFF. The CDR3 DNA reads TGTGCCAGCAGGGACAGGGGAGGCACTGAAGCTTTCTTT.

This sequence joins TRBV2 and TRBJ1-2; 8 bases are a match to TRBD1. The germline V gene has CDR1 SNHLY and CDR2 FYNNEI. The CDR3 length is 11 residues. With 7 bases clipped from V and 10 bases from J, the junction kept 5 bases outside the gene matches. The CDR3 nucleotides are TGTGCCAGCAACCTGCAGGGGGCCTACACCTTC. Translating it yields CASNLQGAYTF.

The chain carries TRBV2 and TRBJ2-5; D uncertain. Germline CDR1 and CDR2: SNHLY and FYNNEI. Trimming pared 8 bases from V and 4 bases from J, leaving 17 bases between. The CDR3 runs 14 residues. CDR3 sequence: CASSSARSPETQYF. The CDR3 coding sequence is TGTGCCAGCTCATCGGCCAGGTCTCCAGAGACCCAGTACTTC.

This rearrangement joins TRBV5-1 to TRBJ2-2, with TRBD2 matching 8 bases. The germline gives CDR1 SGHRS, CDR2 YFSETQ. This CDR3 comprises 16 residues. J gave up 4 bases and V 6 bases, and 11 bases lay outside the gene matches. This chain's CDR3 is CASTPSGGHFTGELFF. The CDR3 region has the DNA TGCGCCAGCACCCCAAGCGGGGGCCATTTCACCGGGGAGCTGTTTTTT.

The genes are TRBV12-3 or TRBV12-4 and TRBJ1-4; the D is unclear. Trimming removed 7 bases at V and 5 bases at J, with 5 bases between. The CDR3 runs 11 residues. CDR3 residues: CASILNEKLFF. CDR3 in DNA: TGTGCCAGCATTCTAAATGAAAAACTGTTTTTT.

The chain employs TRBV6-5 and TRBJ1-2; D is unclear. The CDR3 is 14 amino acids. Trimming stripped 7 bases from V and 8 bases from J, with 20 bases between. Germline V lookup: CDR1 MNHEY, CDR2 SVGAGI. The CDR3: CASKIPLGVQGYTF. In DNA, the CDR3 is TGTGCCAGCAAAATCCCGCTAGGAGTCCAAGGCTACACCTTC.

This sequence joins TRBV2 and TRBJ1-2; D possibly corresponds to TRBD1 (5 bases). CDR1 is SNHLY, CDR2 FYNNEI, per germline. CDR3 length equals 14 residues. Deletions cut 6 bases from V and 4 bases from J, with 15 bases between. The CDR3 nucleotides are TGTGCCAGCAGCGCCGGGGACTGGGGCTATGGCTACACCTTC. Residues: CASSAGDWGYGYTF.

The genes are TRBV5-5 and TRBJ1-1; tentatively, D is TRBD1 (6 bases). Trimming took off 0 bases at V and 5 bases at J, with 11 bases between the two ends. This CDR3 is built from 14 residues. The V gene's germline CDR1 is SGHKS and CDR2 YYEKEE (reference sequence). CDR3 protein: CASSLAGVKTEAFF. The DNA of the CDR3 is TGTGCCAGCAGCTTGGCAGGGGTTAAAACTGAAGCTTTCTTT.

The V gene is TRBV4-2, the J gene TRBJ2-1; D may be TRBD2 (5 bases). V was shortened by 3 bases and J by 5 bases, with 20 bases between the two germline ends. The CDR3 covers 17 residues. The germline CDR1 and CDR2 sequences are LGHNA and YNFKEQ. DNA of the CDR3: TGTGCCAGCAGCCAGGACTGGACGGGTAGGCAGGACAATGAGCAGTTCTTC. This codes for CASSQDWTGRQDNEQFF.

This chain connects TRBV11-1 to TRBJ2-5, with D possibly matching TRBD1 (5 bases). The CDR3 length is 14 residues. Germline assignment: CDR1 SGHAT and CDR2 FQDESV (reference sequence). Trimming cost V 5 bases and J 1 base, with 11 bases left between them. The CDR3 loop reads CASSPRQPQETQYF. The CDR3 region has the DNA TGTGCCAGCAGCCCCAGACAGCCCCAAGAGACCCAGTACTTC.

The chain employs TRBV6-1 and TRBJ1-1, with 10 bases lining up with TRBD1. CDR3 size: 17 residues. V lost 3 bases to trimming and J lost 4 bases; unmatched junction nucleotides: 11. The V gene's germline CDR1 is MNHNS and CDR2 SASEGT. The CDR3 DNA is TGTGCCAGCAGTGATAGTATGGGACAGGGGTGGGGCACTGAAGCTTTCTTT. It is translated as CASSDSMGQGWGTEAFF.

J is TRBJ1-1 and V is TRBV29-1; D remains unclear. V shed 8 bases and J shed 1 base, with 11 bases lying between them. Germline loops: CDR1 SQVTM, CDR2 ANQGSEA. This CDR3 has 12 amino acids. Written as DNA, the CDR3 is TGCAGCTCTTTAGACTGGAACACTGAAGCTTTCTTT. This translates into CSSLDWNTEAFF. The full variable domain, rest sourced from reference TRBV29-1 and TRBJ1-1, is SAVISQKPSRDICQRGTSLTIQCQVDSQVTMMFWYRQQPGQSLTLIATANQGSEATYESGFVIDKFPISRPNLTFSTLTVSNMSPEDSSIYLCSSLDWNTEAFFGQGTRLTVV.